This T cell receptor beta chain appears in the sequencing data of a study of T cell repertoires in cytomegalovirus infection. Study-wide background: CMV epitopes, recently identified HLA-C-restricted and well-studied HLA-B-restricted, were used. General study findings and limits: It was HLA-C-restricted CMV-specific TCR beta clonotypes that dominated the response ex vivo.

MiXCR, applied by TCRdb to the reads, yields one record per CDR3 protein. The table has some 800,000 distinct CDR3 sequences, 25% to 30% seen once. This clonotype was observed at least ten times. Its antigen is unknown. The CDR3 extends over 16 amino acids. CDR1 is SGHVS, CDR2 FNYEAQ, per germline. Trimming shortened V by 0 bases and J by 1 base, and 10 bases separated the two germline ends. Specimen: cultured CD8+ T cells from PBMCs, collected from culture after CMV antigen stimulation. The sequence derives from a human donor in good health (CMV status not recorded). Some clones in this sample may be carry-over from other donors' samples. The chain is built from TRBV7-6 and TRBJ2-4; perhaps D is TRBD1 or TRBD2 (5 bases each). The chain's CDR3 is CASSLAGEGAKNIQYF. As DNA, the CDR3 is TGTGCCAGCAGCTTAGCAGGAGAGGGGGCCAAAAACATTCAGTACTTC. Filled out from reference TRBV7-6 and TRBJ2-4, the complete variable domain reads GAGVSQSPRYKVTKRGQDVALRCDPISGHVSLYWYRQALGQGPEFLTYFNYEAQQDKSGLPNDRFSAERPEGSISTLTIQRTEQRDSAMYRCASSLAGEGAKNIQYFGAGTRLSVL.